This T cell receptor (beta chain) stems from a study of OX40 agonist ivuxolimab in advanced cancers. About the study: Partial responses occurred in three patients (one hepatocellular carcinoma, two cutaneous melanoma).

This clone was seen a single time. Its specificity is unknown. Study-level points and caveats: Certain nonresponding patients likewise had low normalized T-cell clonal expansion. The specificity for antigen of the expanded peripheral T cells was not determined.

Sequenced by immunoSEQ multiplex PCR; TCRdb stores in-frame clones only, minus some. Among some 98,000 clones listed, roughly 84% were seen once. Germline V gene sequence: CDR1 LNHDA, CDR2 SQIVND (reference sequence). The CDR3 extends over 18 amino acids. V lost 5 bases and J lost 8; bases outside the gene matches: 20. This TCR was recovered from an adult with an advanced solid tumor such as melanoma, head and neck, liver or kidney cancer. Sequencing was performed on CD4+ or CD8+ T cells sorted from blood, taken in a trial of the OX40 agonist ivuxolimab. The genes are TRBV19 and TRBJ1-2, with TRBD1 matching 10 bases. The CDR3 region is CASSLSLVGTGATVGYTF. CDR3 nucleotide sequence: TGTGCCAGTAGTCTCAGTCTCGTTGGGACAGGGGCAACGGTAGGCTACACCTTC.